Listed below are T cell receptor beta chains from one sample, sequenced in a study of vaccination effects on CD4 cells after COVID-19. TCRdb's copy holds only in-frame clones and misses some; the assay was immunoSEQ multiplex PCR. The table includes around 22,000 clones, roughly three quarters detected once. These TCRs are of unknown antigen specificity. Sequencing was performed on CD4+ T cells from PBMCs cultured with HCoV-229E spike peptides, taken after COVID-19 vaccination. The source is a human donor who received a COVID-19 vaccine. Both conserved end residues are part of each CDR3. Each record gives: clone size, V gene, D gene, J gene, CDR3 DNA, CDR3 protein. A D gene is named only where the DNA matches it firmly. Size tells how often a clone was seen (once, few, many) or the class of an expanded clone, and some rows leave it out.

abundance: .; v_gene: TRBV5-1; d_gene: .; j_gene: TRBJ1-2; CDR3nt: TGCGCCAGCAGCCAACGGGGGGGCGCTAACTATGGCTACACCTTC; CDR3aa: CASSQRGGANYGYTF
abundance: .; v_gene: TRBV7-9; d_gene: .; j_gene: TRBJ2-4; CDR3nt: TGTGCCAGCAGCTTATTAAGGACGGAACTAGCCAAAAACATTCAGTACTTC; CDR3aa: CASSLLRTELAKNIQYF
abundance: .; v_gene: TRBV5-1; d_gene: .; j_gene: TRBJ2-3; CDR3nt: TGCGCCAGCAGCTTCGGACGGAACACAGATACGCAGTATTTT; CDR3aa: CASSFGRNTDTQYF
abundance: .; v_gene: TRBV3-1/TRBV3-2; d_gene: TRBD1; j_gene: TRBJ1-6; CDR3nt: TGTGCCAGCAGCCGACAGGGACATTCACCCCTCCACTTT; CDR3aa: CASSRQGHSPLHF
abundance: .; v_gene: TRBV7-9; d_gene: TRBD2; j_gene: TRBJ2-5; CDR3nt: TGTGCCAGCTCCTCCTTAGCGGGGGGATATAGAGAGACCCAGTACTTC; CDR3aa: CASSSLAGGYRETQYF
abundance: .; v_gene: TRBV29-1; d_gene: .; j_gene: TRBJ1-5; CDR3nt: TGCAGCGTCTCCGGGCCTTATAGCAATCAGCCCCAGCATTTT; CDR3aa: CSVSGPYSNQPQHF
abundance: few; v_gene: TRBV18; d_gene: TRBD1; j_gene: TRBJ1-4; CDR3nt: TGTGCCAGCTCCCGAGACAGGGTGGCGGAAAAACTGTTTTTT; CDR3aa: CASSRDRVAEKLFF
abundance: .; v_gene: TRBV7-6; d_gene: .; j_gene: TRBJ1-3; CDR3nt: TGTGCCAGCAGCTTACGGGGAACTTACAGCTCTGGAAACACCATATATTTT; CDR3aa: CASSLRGTYSSGNTIYF
abundance: few; v_gene: TRBV3-1/TRBV3-2; d_gene: .; j_gene: TRBJ1-1; CDR3nt: TGTGCCAGCAGCCGCCCCGGGGGCAACACTGAAGCTTTCTTT; CDR3aa: CASSRPGGNTEAFF
abundance: .; v_gene: TRBV5-1; d_gene: TRBD1; j_gene: TRBJ2-4; CDR3nt: TGCGCCAGCAGCCTGGGACAGGGGCCAGACATTCAGTACTTC; CDR3aa: CASSLGQGPDIQYF
abundance: .; v_gene: TRBV5-8; d_gene: .; j_gene: TRBJ1-2; CDR3nt: TGTGCCAGCAGCTTATCCCAGTATCAAGGCTACACCTTC; CDR3aa: CASSLSQYQGYTF
abundance: .; v_gene: TRBV19; d_gene: TRBD1; j_gene: TRBJ1-4; CDR3nt: TGTGCCAGTACACTTAATTACAGGGGAGGGGAAAAACTGTTTTTT; CDR3aa: CASTLNYRGGEKLFF
abundance: .; v_gene: TRBV18; d_gene: TRBD2; j_gene: TRBJ2-7; CDR3nt: TGTGCCAGCTCCCTGACGGGGGGAACTATCATGCTCTACGAGCAGTACTTC; CDR3aa: CASSLTGGTIMLYEQYF
abundance: medium-sized; v_gene: TRBV7-8; d_gene: TRBD2; j_gene: TRBJ2-7; CDR3nt: TGTGCCAGCAGCTGGGGACTAGCGGGAGTCGAGCAGTACTTC; CDR3aa: CASSWGLAGVEQYF
abundance: .; v_gene: TRBV6-5; d_gene: .; j_gene: TRBJ2-7; CDR3nt: TGTGCCAGCAGAGGGCTCTACGAGCAGTACTTC; CDR3aa: CASRGLYEQYF
abundance: .; v_gene: TRBV5-1; d_gene: .; j_gene: TRBJ2-1; CDR3nt: TGCGCCAGCAGCGACAGTTACAATGAGCAGTTCTTC; CDR3aa: CASSDSYNEQFF
abundance: once; v_gene: TRBV27; d_gene: .; j_gene: TRBJ2-3; CDR3nt: TGTGCCAGCTTACCCGCGCGGGCGGGATTTTTTCTAGATACGCAGTATTTT; CDR3aa: CASLPARAGFFLDTQYF
abundance: .; v_gene: TRBV3-1/TRBV3-2; d_gene: TRBD1; j_gene: TRBJ2-7; CDR3nt: TGTGCCAGCAGCCGTACCGGGACAGGGTCCGTGGTGTGGTACTTC; CDR3aa: CASSRTGTGSVVWYF
abundance: .; v_gene: TRBV4-1; d_gene: TRBD2; j_gene: TRBJ2-2; CDR3nt: TGCGCCAGCAGCCAGCCGCGGCTAGCGGGAGGGCCTAGAGGCACCGGGGAGCTGTTTTTT; CDR3aa: CASSQPRLAGGPRGTGELFF
abundance: few; v_gene: TRBV9; d_gene: .; j_gene: TRBJ1-1; CDR3nt: TGTGCCAGCAGCGTAGCGGGGTGGGAGGTCGCTGAAGCTTTCTTT; CDR3aa: CASSVAGWEVAEAFF
abundance: once; v_gene: TRBV2; d_gene: .; j_gene: TRBJ2-3; CDR3nt: TGTGCCAGCAGCGCCCGGGTCACGCAGTATTTT; CDR3aa: CASSARVTQYF
abundance: .; v_gene: TRBV10-1; d_gene: TRBD1; j_gene: TRBJ2-5; CDR3nt: TGCGCCAGCAGTGGAAAGACAGGGGGAGCGCGGGAGTCCGAGACCCAGTACTTC; CDR3aa: CASSGKTGGARESETQYF
abundance: .; v_gene: TRBV4-1; d_gene: .; j_gene: TRBJ2-3; CDR3nt: TGCGCCAGCAGGTCTGGCGGTGCCAAATTCCGCACAGATACGCAGTATTTT; CDR3aa: CASRSGGAKFRTDTQYF
abundance: .; v_gene: TRBV6-1; d_gene: TRBD1; j_gene: TRBJ1-2; CDR3nt: TGTGCCAGCAGTGGAGCCAGGGGGCCGATGCTCGCTTCATTCCGCTACACCTTC; CDR3aa: CASSGARGPMLASFRYTF
abundance: few; v_gene: TRBV3-1/TRBV3-2; d_gene: TRBD2; j_gene: TRBJ2-7; CDR3nt: TGTGCCAGCAGCCCCCCGTGGGGGACTAGCGGGAGGCCCTACGAGCAGTACTTC; CDR3aa: CASSPPWGTSGRPYEQYF
abundance: once; v_gene: TRBV5-4; d_gene: TRBD2; j_gene: TRBJ2-5; CDR3nt: TGTGCCAGCAGCCCCGGACTAGCGGGGGTTCAAGAGACCCAGTACTTC; CDR3aa: CASSPGLAGVQETQYF
abundance: .; v_gene: TRBV30; d_gene: TRBD1; j_gene: TRBJ1-2; CDR3nt: TGTGCCTGGAGTGTACAGGGGGCCTACGGCTACACCTTC; CDR3aa: CAWSVQGAYGYTF
abundance: few; v_gene: TRBV30; d_gene: .; j_gene: TRBJ1-5; CDR3nt: TGTGCCTGGAGTGTACAACGCAATCAGCCCCAGCATTTT; CDR3aa: CAWSVQRNQPQHF
abundance: once; v_gene: TRBV19; d_gene: TRBD1; j_gene: TRBJ1-3; CDR3nt: TGTGCCAGTAGTATCTCGGACAGGGTTAGAAACACCATATATTTT; CDR3aa: CASSISDRVRNTIYF
abundance: few; v_gene: TRBV6-6; d_gene: TRBD1; j_gene: TRBJ2-4; CDR3nt: TGTGCCAGCAGTTCAGGACAGGTTACCAAAAACATTCAGTACTTC; CDR3aa: CASSSGQVTKNIQYF
abundance: .; v_gene: TRBV3-1/TRBV3-2; d_gene: .; j_gene: TRBJ2-3; CDR3nt: TGTGCCAGCAGCCCTAGCGAGTACCGCACAGATACGCAGTATTTT; CDR3aa: CASSPSEYRTDTQYF
abundance: .; v_gene: TRBV6-1; d_gene: .; j_gene: TRBJ1-1; CDR3nt: TGTGCCAGCAGTGAATGGGAGCGCGAAGCTTTCTTT; CDR3aa: CASSEWEREAFF
abundance: .; v_gene: TRBV11-3; d_gene: TRBD1; j_gene: TRBJ1-6; CDR3nt: TGTGCCAGCAGCGTCCGGGACAGGGGATTTCCGGCACCCCTCCACTTT; CDR3aa: CASSVRDRGFPAPLHF
abundance: few; v_gene: TRBV18; d_gene: .; j_gene: TRBJ1-4; CDR3nt: TGTGCCAGCTCACCGACGGGAAATGAAAAACTGTTTTTT; CDR3aa: CASSPTGNEKLFF
abundance: .; v_gene: TRBV3-1/TRBV3-2; d_gene: .; j_gene: TRBJ2-1; CDR3nt: TGTGCCAGCAGCCCTACGGGGGTGGCAGACAATGAGCAGTTCTTC; CDR3aa: CASSPTGVADNEQFF
abundance: .; v_gene: TRBV5-5; d_gene: .; j_gene: TRBJ1-6; CDR3nt: TGTGCCAGCAGCTTGGGACAAGATAATTCACCCCTCCACTTT; CDR3aa: CASSLGQDNSPLHF
abundance: .; v_gene: TRBV19; d_gene: .; j_gene: TRBJ1-2; CDR3nt: TGTGCCAGTAGTATAGCCCCATACACAGGGCTGGGAGGCTACACCTTC; CDR3aa: CASSIAPYTGLGGYTF
abundance: .; v_gene: TRBV5-1; d_gene: .; j_gene: TRBJ1-5; CDR3nt: TGCGCCAGCAGCTTGGAACCGAACAATCAGCCCCAGCATTTT; CDR3aa: CASSLEPNNQPQHF
abundance: few; v_gene: TRBV6-4; d_gene: TRBD1; j_gene: TRBJ1-2; CDR3nt: TGTGCCAGCAGTGACGGAAACAGGGGGATAGATGGCTACACCTTC; CDR3aa: CASSDGNRGIDGYTF
abundance: .; v_gene: TRBV2; d_gene: TRBD2; j_gene: TRBJ2-7; CDR3nt: TGTGCCAGCTTCCGCGGGAGCTTGGACGAGCAGTACTTC; CDR3aa: CASFRGSLDEQYF
abundance: .; v_gene: TRBV28; d_gene: .; j_gene: TRBJ2-1; CDR3nt: TGTGCCAGCAGTTTAGGTCCCCGGGAGCAGTTCTTC; CDR3aa: CASSLGPREQFF
abundance: .; v_gene: TRBV2; d_gene: TRBD2; j_gene: TRBJ2-7; CDR3nt: TGTGCCAGCAGTCAAGGGGAGGGGAGAGAGCAGTACTTC; CDR3aa: CASSQGEGREQYF
abundance: .; v_gene: TRBV5-1; d_gene: TRBD2; j_gene: TRBJ2-3; CDR3nt: TGCGCCAGCAGCTCAGGACTAGGGAGCACAGATACGCAGTATTTT; CDR3aa: CASSSGLGSTDTQYF
abundance: .; v_gene: TRBV11-2; d_gene: .; j_gene: TRBJ2-2; CDR3nt: TGTGCCAGCAGCTTAGCAACTAGTTACACCGGGGAGCTGTTTTTT; CDR3aa: CASSLATSYTGELFF
abundance: .; v_gene: TRBV20-1; d_gene: TRBD2; j_gene: TRBJ2-5; CDR3nt: TGCAGTGCTAGTGATACTAGCGGGGGGCCTAGGACCCAGTACTTC; CDR3aa: CSASDTSGGPRTQYF
abundance: .; v_gene: TRBV12-3/TRBV12-4; d_gene: .; j_gene: TRBJ2-1; CDR3nt: TGTGCCAGCAGTACTTCCTACAATGAGCAGTTCTTC; CDR3aa: CASSTSYNEQFF
abundance: .; v_gene: TRBV7-2; d_gene: TRBD2; j_gene: TRBJ2-7; CDR3nt: TGTGCCAGCAGCCTCGGGAGGTCGGACTACGAGCAGTACTTC; CDR3aa: CASSLGRSDYEQYF
abundance: .; v_gene: TRBV5-5; d_gene: TRBD1; j_gene: TRBJ1-4; CDR3nt: TGTGCCAGCAGCATGTACAGGGGGCGATCAACTAATGAAAAACTGTTTTTT; CDR3aa: CASSMYRGRSTNEKLFF
abundance: .; v_gene: TRBV24-1; d_gene: .; j_gene: TRBJ1-2; CDR3nt: TGTGCCACCAGTGAGGGTGCAGGGTCAATCTATGGCTACACCTTC; CDR3aa: CATSEGAGSIYGYTF
abundance: few; v_gene: TRBV4-2; d_gene: .; j_gene: TRBJ2-1; CDR3nt: TGTGCCAGCAGCCAAGATTTCAACGATCCCTCCTACAATGAGCAGTTCTTC; CDR3aa: CASSQDFNDPSYNEQFF
abundance: .; v_gene: TRBV7-9; d_gene: TRBD1; j_gene: TRBJ2-5; CDR3nt: TGTGCCAGCAGCCGAGGACAGGGTTCGGGGACCCAGTACTTC; CDR3aa: CASSRGQGSGTQYF
abundance: .; v_gene: TRBV5-1; d_gene: TRBD1; j_gene: TRBJ1-1; CDR3nt: TGCGCCAGCAGCTTCAACAGGGGGCAGCAGGACACTGAAGCTTTCTTT; CDR3aa: CASSFNRGQQDTEAFF
abundance: .; v_gene: TRBV5-1; d_gene: TRBD1; j_gene: TRBJ2-1; CDR3nt: TGCGCCAGCAGCCCTGGACAGGGATTCTATGAGCAGTTCTTC; CDR3aa: CASSPGQGFYEQFF
abundance: once; v_gene: TRBV2; d_gene: .; j_gene: TRBJ1-1; CDR3nt: TGTGCCAGCGGAGTGGGGCAGAGGAACACTGAAGCTTTCTTT; CDR3aa: CASGVGQRNTEAFF